What follows describes a single T cell receptor beta chain. Its specific antigen is unknown. The sample holds no much larger clone one base away, and base qualities are not on file. This entry is derived from a study of regulatory dendritic cells for organ transplantation listed by TCRdb under 2017. Context from the whole study: Regulatory dendritic cells were generated from monocytes cultured with vitamin D3 on days 0 and 4 and IL-10 on day 4. On day 6, LPS was added to the DC cultures to test how the DCs responded to a strong maturation-inducing agent. TCRbeta repertoires were sequenced from sorted naive and memory CD4+ and CD8+ T cells before and after allostimulation with regulatory or mature dendritic cells.

Sorted T cell subsets were CFSE-labeled and co-cultured for under 6 days with allogeneic regulatory or mature dendritic cells at a 1:10 DC:T ratio. Naive T cells were sorted as CD45RA+ and memory T cells as CD45RO+ CD4+ or CD8+ cells by FACS. T cells for TCR sequencing came from two healthy control subjects. The Qiagen DNeasy Blood & Tissue Kit was used to extract genomic DNA. TCRbeta CDR3 regions were amplified by multiplexed two-step PCR using Vbeta-specific forward primers and Jbeta-specific reverse primers. Through the immunoSEQ service, the TCRbeta libraries were run on an Illumina instrument for sequencing. For the original study's pipeline: IMGT annotation was used to assign V, D and J genes, and synthetic CDR3 analogues were used to correct the counts for multiplex PCR bias. In the immunoSEQ Analyzer, repertoire clonality was calculated as one minus normalized Shannon entropy. Clonal expansion was defined by Fisher's exact test with Benjamini-Hochberg false discovery rate control, using two-tailed P<0.01. TCRdb's version of the immuneACCESS table is confined to in-frame rearrangements and falls short of the full clone set. An unresolved V gene accounts for under half of the shortfall where checked; the remainder is of unknown origin. The V and J calls and the clone size are those of that table, but D and trimming were determined from the DNA. The sample includes under 9,000 clones, with roughly 67% observed a single time. Around 3.8% of the sample is in the top ten clones.

From cysteine to phenylalanine, the CDR3 is 14 amino acids long. The read is trimmed to its CDR3 DNA, 42 bases read in frame from base 1. The V end loses 2 bases and the J end loses 1 base, and a stretch of 8 bases separates them. Based on the germline V gene (reference sequence), the CDR1 and CDR2 sequences are MNHNY and SVGAGI. Points the paper makes about the study in general: Expansion of memory CD8+ clones was induced by allostimulation in both subjects, but more limited expansion appeared to be induced by regulatory dendritic cells than by mature dendritic cells. Of the resting subsets, memory CD8+ T cells had the largest number of alloreactive TCR clonotypes. Highly diverse repertoires were observed in naive CD4+ and CD8+ T cells, whereas lower diversity was observed in memory cells, and the most oligoclonal repertoires were found in memory CD8+ cells. Only a couple of subjects were sequenced, and considerable between-individual heterogeneity in the alloreactive memory CD8+ T cell pool was noted by the authors.

This sequence originates from a human donor in good health. The specimen sequenced was memory CD4+ T cells from blood cultured with dendritic cells. The sample's cell subset or site label, decoded: CD45RO+ memory T cells. The V and J segments used are TRBV6-6 and TRBJ1-1; no D segment can be confidently identified. The CDR3 loop reads CASSYRGENTEAFF. Read as DNA, the sequence is TGTGCCAGCAGTTACCGCGGAGAGAACACTGAAGCTTTCTTT.